The TCR beta chain under discussion was sequenced for a study of blood T cells in healthy people across ages. Looked up from germline, CDR1 is LGHNA and CDR2 is YSLEER. V was pared by 1 base and J by 9 bases, with 13 bases between. The CDR3 runs to 14 residues. A sample-barcoded 5' primer and a J-beta primer mix were used in a second PCR of roughly 6 to 11 cycles. TCRdb called the 5' RACE reads again in MiXCR, with one record for every CDR3 protein. Here the sample spans over 1,200,000 distinct CDR3 sequences, around 59% being singletons. The TCR originated in a man between 18 and 29 years old in good health. The sequenced sample was blood. This chain links TRBV4-3 with TRBJ1-5, with D perhaps matching TRBD1 (5 bases). The CDR3 DNA reads as TGCGCCAGCAGCCAAGTGAACGGCCAGGGGCCCCAGCATTTT. Translation: CASSQVNGQGPQHF.